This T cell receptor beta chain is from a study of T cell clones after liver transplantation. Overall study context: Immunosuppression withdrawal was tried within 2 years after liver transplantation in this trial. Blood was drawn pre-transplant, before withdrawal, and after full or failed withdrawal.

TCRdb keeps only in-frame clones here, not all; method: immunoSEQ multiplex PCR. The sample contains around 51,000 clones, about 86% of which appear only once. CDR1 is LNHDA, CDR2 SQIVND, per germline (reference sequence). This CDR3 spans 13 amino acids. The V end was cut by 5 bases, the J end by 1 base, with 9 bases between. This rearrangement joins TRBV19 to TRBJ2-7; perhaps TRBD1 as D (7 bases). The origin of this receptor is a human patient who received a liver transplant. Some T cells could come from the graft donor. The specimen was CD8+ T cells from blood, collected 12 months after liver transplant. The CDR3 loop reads CASSAGQSYEQYF. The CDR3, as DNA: TGTGCCAGTAGTGCGGGACAGTCCTACGAGCAGTACTTC.